Listed here are 10 T cell receptor beta chains from one sample, sequenced in a study of blood T cell repertoires in COVID-19. Produced via immunoSEQ multiplex PCR; TCRdb's table is partial and in-frame only. The table has approximately 180,000 clones, about 88% seen once. The sample consisted of PBMCs or T cells enriched from blood (not recorded which). These TCRs come from a human donor with acute COVID-19. The donor label of this sample is uncertain.

The rearrangement uses TRBV4-3 and TRBJ2-3; 14 bases are shared with TRBD2. This CDR3 spans 20 amino acids. The germline gives CDR1 LGHNA, CDR2 YSLEER. Losses at the gene ends were 4 bases for V and 4 bases for J; bases not matched to a gene: 16. The CDR3 DNA reads as TGCGCCAGCAGCCGCCTGACTAGCGGGGGGGCCTTCAGTATGGCAGATACGCAGTATTTT. Its protein is CASSRLTSGGAFSMADTQYF.

The rearrangement uses TRBV7-9 and TRBJ2-5, with D perhaps TRBD2 (6 bases). The V gene lost 4 bases and the J gene lost 1 base, with 16 bases spanning the gap. CDR1 is SEHNR and CDR2 is FQNEAQ in the germline V gene (reference sequence). The CDR3 covers 16 residues. The DNA of the CDR3 is TGTGCCAGCAGCTCCCGGGGTCGGGGAGGCCAAGAGACCCAGTACTTC. It is translated as CASSSRGRGGQETQYF.

CDR3 DNA: TGTGCCAGCAGTCTGGCGGGACGGAACACTGAAGCTTTCTTT. Amino acid sequence: CASSLAGRNTEAFF. This chain links TRBV27 with TRBJ1-1, with D perhaps TRBD1 (5 bases). The CDR3 consists of 14 residues. CDR1 and CDR2 from the germline V gene are MNHEY and SMNVEV (reference sequence). The V end was cut by 5 bases, the J end by 1 base, with 11 bases between.

This chain links TRBV23-1 with TRBJ2-1; 7 bases are a match to TRBD2. TRBV23-1 is annotated as an ORF whose role is uncertain. Trimming removed 0 bases from V and 2 bases from J; junction bases left unmatched: 19. The CDR3 consists of 21 residues. The CDR3 reads CASSQSTGVAGLSGTYNEQFF. The CDR3 coding sequence is TGCGCCAGCAGTCAATCAACGGGGGTAGCGGGCCTAAGTGGTACCTACAATGAGCAGTTCTTC.

The CDR3 loop is CASSSRGQGAQTQYF. The CDR3 nucleotides read TGTGCCAGCAGCTCCAGGGGACAGGGGGCCCAGACCCAGTACTTC. This sequence joins TRBV5-6 and TRBJ2-5; 12 bases are shared with TRBD1. This CDR3 contains 15 residues. Trimming took 3 bases from V and 6 from J; bases not matched to a gene: 6. Germline assignment: CDR1 SGHDT and CDR2 YYEEEE.

The V call is TRBV7-3, the J call TRBJ1-2, with TRBD1 as a possible D gene (6 bases). The V end was cut by 0 bases, the J end by 3 bases, with 17 bases between. The CDR3 runs 17 residues. Germline V gene data show CDR1 as SGHTA and CDR2 as FQGTGA. CDR3 DNA sequence: TGTGCCAGCAGCTTAACAGGGACACCCCCAGGCGACTATGGCTACACCTTC. Protein product: CASSLTGTPPGDYGYTF. Supplemented by reference TRBV7-3 and TRBJ1-2, the full variable domain reads GAGVSQTPSNKVTEKGKYVELRCDPISGHTALYWYRQSLGQGPEFLIYFQGTGAADDSGLPNDRFFAVRPEGSVSTLKIQRTERGDSAVYLCASSLTGTPPGDYGYTFGSGTRLTVV.

The V call is TRBV19, the J call TRBJ1-2; 8 positions match TRBD1. CDR1 and CDR2 (germline): LNHDA, SQIVND (reference sequence). CDR3 size: 15 residues. Trimming removed 3 bases from V and 8 bases from J; junction bases left unmatched: 11. In DNA form, the CDR3 reads TGTGCCAGTAGTATGGAGGGGACAGGCCGCTCCGGCTACACCTTC. This translates into CASSMEGTGRSGYTF.

This chain joins TRBV4-2 and TRBJ2-5; 8 bases line up with TRBD2. CDR3 length: 15 amino acids. The germline gives CDR1 LGHNA, CDR2 YNFKEQ. Unmatched junction bases numbered 6, after V lost 4 bases and J lost 2 bases. The CDR3 reads CASSLTKREQETQYF. The CDR3 nucleotides read TGTGCCAGCAGCCTAACGAAGCGGGAGCAAGAGACCCAGTACTTC.

This rearrangement joins TRBV9 to TRBJ2-1; D not resolved. V lost 4 bases to trimming and J lost 4 bases, with 9 bases between them. CDR1 and CDR2 from the germline V gene are SGDLS and YYNGEE. The CDR3 runs to 13 residues. The CDR3 DNA follows: TGTGCCAGCAGCCCTTTCTTTTACAATGAGCAGTTCTTC. Residues: CASSPFFYNEQFF.

The chain is built from TRBV2 and TRBJ1-5; 7 bases match TRBD1. The V gene end was trimmed by 4 bases and the J gene end by 3 bases; junction bases not matched to a gene: 6. The CDR3 extends over 15 amino acids. Germline lookup yields CDR1 SNHLY and CDR2 FYNNEI. DNA of the CDR3: TGTGCCAGCAGTGTTCAACAGGGGTCCAATCAGCCCCAGCATTTT. This sequence encodes CASSVQQGSNQPQHF.